Listed below are T cell receptor beta chains from one sample, sequenced in a study of regulatory T cells in long-lasting Graves disease. TCRdb independently ran MiXCR on the multiplex PCR reads; one entry per CDR3 protein. This table holds 420,000 or so distinct CDR3 sequences, 16% found once. These data were also reused for a study on T cells in Graves' hyperthyroidism and ophthalmopathy.

The sequences come from peripheral blood mononuclear cells (PBMCs), collected at new diagnosis, from a patient treated with antithyroid drugs. The source is a woman between 18 and 29 years old with Graves disease. CDR3s include the opening cysteine and the closing phenylalanine or tryptophan. D genes are given only for firm matches. Some rows mark clone size as missing; the rest say once, few, many or name a class of expanded clone.

clone size | J gene | D gene | V gene | CDR3 DNA | CDR3 protein
- | TRBJ2-7 | - | TRBV6-4 | TGTGCCAGCAGTGCCAGATTGGGGGTCGAGCAGTACTTC | CASSARLGVEQYF
once | TRBJ2-5 | - | TRBV3-1 | TGTGCCAGCAGCCAAGGTATAGGGATGGGGGAGACCCAGTACTTC | CASSQGIGMGETQYF
many | TRBJ2-7 | TRBD1 | TRBV20-1 | TGCAGTGCTAGTAAAGGAACAGGGGGCTGGAACGAGCAGTACTTC | CSASKGTGGWNEQYF
- | TRBJ1-6 | - | TRBV6-2/TRBV6-3 | TGTGCCAGCAGTGCTCTGGGACCCCCCGGGGGTTCACCCCTCCACTTT | CASSALGPPGGSPLHF
many | TRBJ2-3 | - | TRBV18 | TGTGCCAGCTCACCTCCTTTCGGAGACCCAGATACGCAGTATTTT | CASSPPFGDPDTQYF
many | TRBJ1-1 | - | TRBV6-1 | TGTGCCAGCAGTGATCCGGGACGGCTGAACACTGAAGCTTTCTTT | CASSDPGRLNTEAFF
- | TRBJ1-3 | - | TRBV3-1 | TGTGCCAGCAGCCAAGGCGGGCTCTCTGGAAACACCATATATTTT | CASSQGGLSGNTIYF
many | TRBJ2-3 | TRBD1 | TRBV29-1 | TGCAGCGTACAGGGGGCCTTAACTAGCACAGATACGCAGTATTTT | CSVQGALTSTDTQYF
- | TRBJ2-7 | TRBD2 | TRBV7-2 | TGTGCCAGCAGCTTATTTCAGGCGGGAGGCCCTGACGAGCAGTACTTC | CASSLFQAGGPDEQYF
- | TRBJ1-2 | - | TRBV7-9 | TGTGCCAGCATCACTAGTGGAGCTGGCTACACCTTC | CASITSGAGYTF
many | TRBJ1-1 | - | TRBV30 | TGTGCCTGGACCTCAACAGGGAACACTGAAGCTTTCTTT | CAWTSTGNTEAFF
- | TRBJ2-1 | TRBD2 | TRBV9 | TGTGCCAGCAGCGTAGGTAGCGGGATAGGCAATGAGCAGTTCTTC | CASSVGSGIGNEQFF
few | TRBJ1-6 | TRBD1 | TRBV12-3/TRBV12-4 | TGTGCCAGCAGTTCGGCCAGGGGGCTGGTGAATTCACCCCTCCACTTT | CASSSARGLVNSPLHF
many | TRBJ2-1 | TRBD1 | TRBV7-9 | TGTGCCAGCAGCTTAATTGGACAGGGGGGTTCCTACAATGAGCAGTTCTTC | CASSLIGQGGSYNEQFF
- | TRBJ2-6 | - | TRBV5-1 | TGCGCCAGCAGCAGGGACGGAGGCTCTGGGGCCAACGTCCTGACTTTC | CASSRDGGSGANVLTF
few | TRBJ2-2 | - | TRBV18 | TGTGCCAGCTCACCAGTCCGGGGGGCGCGTACGGCTATGAACACCGGGGAGCTGTTTTTT | CASSPVRGARTAMNTGELFF
many | TRBJ1-6 | - | TRBV3-1 | TGTGCCAGCAGCCAAGAACGGGGGAATTCACCCCTCCACTTT | CASSQERGNSPLHF
few | TRBJ2-1 | - | TRBV18 | TGTGCCAGCTCACCGTTAGCGACTAGCTCCTACAATGAGCAGTTCTTC | CASSPLATSSYNEQFF
many | TRBJ1-1 | - | TRBV12-3/TRBV12-4 | TGTGCCAGCAGTTCGGAGCTGGAGTACACTGAAGCTTTCTTT | CASSSELEYTEAFF
- | TRBJ1-5 | TRBD1 | TRBV6-2/TRBV6-3 | TGTGCCAGCAGTTTAGGGGCAGCCGGGACAGAATTCCATAGCAATCAGCCCCAGCATTTT | CASSLGAAGTEFHSNQPQHF
- | TRBJ2-7 | - | TRBV9 | TGTGCCAGCAGCGTAGCAGCGGGTTCCTACGAGCAGTACTTC | CASSVAAGSYEQYF
- | TRBJ2-1 | TRBD1 | TRBV30 | TGTGCCTGGGAACAGGGACAGGTGGGTGATGAGCAGTTCTTC | CAWEQGQVGDEQFF
many | TRBJ2-1 | TRBD2 | TRBV20-1 | TGCAGTGCTAGAGTGCGGAGCGGGAGGACCTACAATGAGCAGTTCTTC | CSARVRSGRTYNEQFF
- | TRBJ1-1 | TRBD1 | TRBV27 | TGTGCCAGCAGTGGGGGGGGACAGGGGCACATGAACACTGAAGCTTTCTTT | CASSGGGQGHMNTEAFF
few | TRBJ2-1 | - | TRBV2 | TGTGCCAGCAGGTTCAGGGTTGAGCAGTTCTTC | CASRFRVEQFF
- | TRBJ2-7 | - | TRBV29-1 | TGCAGCGTTACCTGGGACGAGCAGTACTTC | CSVTWDEQYF
many | TRBJ2-7 | - | TRBV7-3 | TGTGCCAGCAGCTTACTTGCTCGGACTCCGGTCCACGAGCAGTACTTC | CASSLLARTPVHEQYF
- | TRBJ2-1 | - | TRBV5-1 | TGCGCCAGCAGCTTGTCGGGACAATACAATGAGCAGTTCTTC | CASSLSGQYNEQFF
many | TRBJ2-1 | TRBD2 | TRBV20-1 | TGCAGTGCTAGAGATCAAACTAGCGGGAGGGCCGGCAATGAGCAGTTCTTC | CSARDQTSGRAGNEQFF
many | TRBJ2-5 | - | TRBV6-2/TRBV6-3 | TGTGCCAGCAGTCCTCAAGCCTCGGAGACCCAGTACTTC | CASSPQASETQYF
many | TRBJ1-1 | - | TRBV5-1 | TGCGCCAGCAGCTGGCAGGGGTCCGCTGAAGCTTTCTTT | CASSWQGSAEAFF
many | TRBJ2-7 | - | TRBV7-9 | TGTGCCAGCAGCTTAAGATCAGTGGACGAGCAGTACTTC | CASSLRSVDEQYF
once | TRBJ2-1 | - | TRBV20-1 | TGCAGTGCTAGGGGTCTAGCGCACTACAATGAGCAGTTCTTC | CSARGLAHYNEQFF
many | TRBJ2-7 | - | TRBV20-1 | TGCAGTCTAACCGGGGGTCGGCACGAGCAGTACTTC | CSLTGGRHEQYF
- | TRBJ2-5 | TRBD2 | TRBV7-6 | TGTGCCAGCAGCTTAGCTAGCGGGAGCGCGGGGGCCCAGTACTTC | CASSLASGSAGAQYF
- | TRBJ1-1 | TRBD1 | TRBV12-3/TRBV12-4 | TGTGCCAGCAGCAAGGACAGGGCCCCTAGGAACACTGAAGCTTTCTTT | CASSKDRAPRNTEAFF
- | TRBJ1-2 | TRBD1 | TRBV6-8 | TGTGCCAGCAGTTCTGGGACAGGGGGTTTGACTAACTATGGCTACACCTTC | CASSSGTGGLTNYGYTF
few | TRBJ2-7 | TRBD2 | TRBV27 | TGTGCCAGCAGCAATACGGGACTATTTTTCTACGAGCAGTACTTC | CASSNTGLFFYEQYF
many | TRBJ2-5 | - | TRBV28 | TGTGCCAGCAGTTTATCAGAGACCCAGTACTTC | CASSLSETQYF
few | TRBJ2-7 | - | TRBV27 | TGTGCCAGCAGTGACGTCAAGGGCGAGCAGTACTTC | CASSDVKGEQYF
- | TRBJ1-3 | - | TRBV12-3/TRBV12-4 | TGTGCCAACGAAGGTGAAGGAAACACCATATATTTT | CANEGEGNTIYF
- | TRBJ2-7 | TRBD1 | TRBV7-6 | TGTGCCAGCAGCCCACGGATTACAGGGGTAGGGGAGCAGTACTTC | CASSPRITGVGEQYF
few | TRBJ2-3 | - | TRBV18 | TGTGCCAGCTCACCACCAGGTCTCGGAGATACGCAGTATTTT | CASSPPGLGDTQYF
many | TRBJ1-2 | - | TRBV28 | TGTGCCAGCAGTTCCACTAACTATGGCTACACCTTC | CASSSTNYGYTF
- | TRBJ1-1 | - | TRBV6-2/TRBV6-3 | TGTGCCAGCAGATTCCCGGGAGCACGCACTGAAGCTTTCTTT | CASRFPGARTEAFF
many | TRBJ2-7 | - | TRBV28 | TGTGCCAGCAGTTTCCTGGACGGGAACGAGCAGTACTTC | CASSFLDGNEQYF
many | TRBJ2-3 | TRBD2 | TRBV11-2 | TGTGCCAGCAGCTTAGTCTCCGGGAGGCACCTAACAGATACGCAGTATTTT | CASSLVSGRHLTDTQYF
many | TRBJ1-2 | - | TRBV30 | TGTGCCTGGAGTCGACCCCGAGGACAGATTTATGGCTACACCTTC | CAWSRPRGQIYGYTF
- | TRBJ2-5 | TRBD2 | TRBV6-1 | TGTGCCAGCAGCTCAGCTAGCGGCTTGGAGACCCAGTACTTC | CASSSASGLETQYF
- | TRBJ2-1 | - | TRBV4-1 | TGCGCCAGCAGCCAACACCCGGCTAGCGTCAGTGAGCAGTTCTTC | CASSQHPASVSEQFF
few | TRBJ1-6 | - | TRBV6-1 | TGTGCCAGCAGTGAAGGTCGACAGTTCGCCCTCCACTTT | CASSEGRQFALHF
few | TRBJ2-1 | - | TRBV6-5 | TGTGCCAGCAGTTACCCCCAGACGGCGGGTCGGAATGAGCAGTTCTTC | CASSYPQTAGRNEQFF
few | TRBJ1-5 | - | TRBV7-8 | TGTGCCAGCAGTGGCGCAGGGGATGCTCAGCCCCAGCATTTT | CASSGAGDAQPQHF